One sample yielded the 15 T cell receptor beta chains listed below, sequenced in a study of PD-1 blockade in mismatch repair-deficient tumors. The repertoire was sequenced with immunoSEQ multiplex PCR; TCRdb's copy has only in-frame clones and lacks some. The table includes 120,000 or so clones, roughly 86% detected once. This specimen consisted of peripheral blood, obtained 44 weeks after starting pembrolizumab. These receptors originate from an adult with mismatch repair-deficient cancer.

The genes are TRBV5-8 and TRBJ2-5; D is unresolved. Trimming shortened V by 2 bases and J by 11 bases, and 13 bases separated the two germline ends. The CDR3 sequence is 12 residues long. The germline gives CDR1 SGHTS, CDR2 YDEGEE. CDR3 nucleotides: TGTGCCAGCAGCTTCCCGGGCGCCATACAGTACTTC. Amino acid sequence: CASSFPGAIQYF.

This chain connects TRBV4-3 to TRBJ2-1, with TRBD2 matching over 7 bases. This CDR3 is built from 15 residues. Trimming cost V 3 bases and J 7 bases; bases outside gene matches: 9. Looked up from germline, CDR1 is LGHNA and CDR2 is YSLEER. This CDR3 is CASSQGPGLRNEQFF. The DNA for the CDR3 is TGCGCCAGCAGCCAGGGACCGGGACTACGGAATGAGCAGTTCTTC.

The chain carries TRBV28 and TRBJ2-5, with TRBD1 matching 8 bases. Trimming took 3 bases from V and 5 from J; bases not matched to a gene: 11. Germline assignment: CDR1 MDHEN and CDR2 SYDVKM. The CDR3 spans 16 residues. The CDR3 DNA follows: TGTGCCAGCAGTTTCGGGGCAGGGGGCCGTATGGAGACCCAGTACTTC. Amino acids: CASSFGAGGRMETQYF.

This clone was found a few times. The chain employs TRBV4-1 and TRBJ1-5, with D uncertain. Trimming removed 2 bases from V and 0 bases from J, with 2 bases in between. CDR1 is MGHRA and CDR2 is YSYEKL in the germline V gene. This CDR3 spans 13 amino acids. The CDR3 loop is CASSQNSNQPQHF. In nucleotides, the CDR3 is TGCGCCAGCAGCCAAAATAGCAATCAGCCCCAGCATTTT.

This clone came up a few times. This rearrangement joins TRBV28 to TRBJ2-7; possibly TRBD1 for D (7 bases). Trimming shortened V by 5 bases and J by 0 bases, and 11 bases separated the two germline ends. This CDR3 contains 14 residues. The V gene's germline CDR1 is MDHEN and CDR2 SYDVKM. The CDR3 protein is CASSPQGGSYEQYF. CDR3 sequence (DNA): TGTGCCAGCAGTCCCCAGGGGGGCTCCTACGAGCAGTACTTC. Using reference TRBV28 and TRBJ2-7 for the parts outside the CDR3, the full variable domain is DVKVTQSSRYLVKRTGEKVFLECVQDMDHENMFWYRQDPGLGLRLIYFSYDVKMKEKGDIPEGYSVSREKKERFSLILESASTNQTSMYLCASSPQGGSYEQYFGPGTRLTVT.

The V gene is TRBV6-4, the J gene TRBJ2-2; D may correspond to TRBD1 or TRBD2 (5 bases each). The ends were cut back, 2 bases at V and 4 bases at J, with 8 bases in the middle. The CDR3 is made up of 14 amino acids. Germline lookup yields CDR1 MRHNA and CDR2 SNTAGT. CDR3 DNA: TGTGCCAGCAGTGACCTGGGGACCACCGGGGAGCTGTTTTTT. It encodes CASSDLGTTGELFF.

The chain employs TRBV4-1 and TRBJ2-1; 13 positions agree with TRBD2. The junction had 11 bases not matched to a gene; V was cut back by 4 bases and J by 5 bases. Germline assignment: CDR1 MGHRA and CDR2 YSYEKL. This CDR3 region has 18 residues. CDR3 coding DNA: TGCGCCAGCAGCCCAAGCAGGACTAGCGGGAGAAGCGACAATGAGCAGTTCTTC. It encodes CASSPSRTSGRSDNEQFF.

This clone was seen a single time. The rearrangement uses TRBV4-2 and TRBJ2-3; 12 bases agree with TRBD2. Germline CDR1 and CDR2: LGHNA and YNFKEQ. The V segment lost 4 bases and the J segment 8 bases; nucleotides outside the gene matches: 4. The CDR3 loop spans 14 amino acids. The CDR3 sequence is CASSRLAGEVTQYF. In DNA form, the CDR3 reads TGTGCCAGCAGCCGACTAGCGGGAGAGGTTACGCAGTATTTT.

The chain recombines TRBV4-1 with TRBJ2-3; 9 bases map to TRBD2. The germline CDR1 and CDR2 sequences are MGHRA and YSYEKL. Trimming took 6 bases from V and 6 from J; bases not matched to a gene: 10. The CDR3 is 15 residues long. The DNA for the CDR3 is TGCGCCAGCAGAGAACCGGGACTAGCTCGCGATACGCAGTATTTT. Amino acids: CASREPGLARDTQYF.

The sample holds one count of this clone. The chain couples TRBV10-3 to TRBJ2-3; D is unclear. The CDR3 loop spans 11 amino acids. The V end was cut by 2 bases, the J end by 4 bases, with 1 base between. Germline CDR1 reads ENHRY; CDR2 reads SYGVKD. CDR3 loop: CAISEADTQYF. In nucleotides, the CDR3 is TGTGCCATCAGTGAGGCAGATACGCAGTATTTT.

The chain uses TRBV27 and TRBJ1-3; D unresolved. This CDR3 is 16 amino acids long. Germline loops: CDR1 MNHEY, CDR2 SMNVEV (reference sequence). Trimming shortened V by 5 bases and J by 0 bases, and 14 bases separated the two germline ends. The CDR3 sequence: CASSPIGRGSGNTIYF. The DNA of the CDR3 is TGTGCCAGCAGTCCCATCGGTCGGGGCTCTGGAAACACCATATATTTT.

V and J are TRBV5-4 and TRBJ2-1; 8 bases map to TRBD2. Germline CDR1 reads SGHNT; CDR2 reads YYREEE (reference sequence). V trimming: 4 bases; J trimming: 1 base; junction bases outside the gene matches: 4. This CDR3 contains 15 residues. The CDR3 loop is CASSEGLDSYNEQFF. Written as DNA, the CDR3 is TGTGCCAGCAGCGAGGGACTAGATTCCTACAATGAGCAGTTCTTC. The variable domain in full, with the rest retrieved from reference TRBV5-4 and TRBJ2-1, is ETGVTQSPTHLIKTRGQQVTLRCSSQSGHNTVSWYQQALGQGPQFIFQYYREEENGRGNFPPRFSGLQFPNYSSELNVNALELDDSALYLCASSEGLDSYNEQFFGPGTRLTVL.

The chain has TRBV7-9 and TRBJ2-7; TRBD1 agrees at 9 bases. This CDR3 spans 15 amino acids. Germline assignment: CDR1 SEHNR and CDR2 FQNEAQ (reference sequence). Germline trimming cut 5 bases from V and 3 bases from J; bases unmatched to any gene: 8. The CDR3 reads CASSRPGTGHYEQYF. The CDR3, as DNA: TGTGCCAGCAGCCGTCCCGGGACAGGGCACTACGAGCAGTACTTC.

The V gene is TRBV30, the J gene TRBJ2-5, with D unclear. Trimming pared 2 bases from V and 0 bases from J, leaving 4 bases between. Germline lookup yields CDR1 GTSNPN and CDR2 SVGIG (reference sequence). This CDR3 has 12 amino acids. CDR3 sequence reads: CAWSTYQETQYF. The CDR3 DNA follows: TGTGCCTGGAGTACGTACCAAGAGACCCAGTACTTC.

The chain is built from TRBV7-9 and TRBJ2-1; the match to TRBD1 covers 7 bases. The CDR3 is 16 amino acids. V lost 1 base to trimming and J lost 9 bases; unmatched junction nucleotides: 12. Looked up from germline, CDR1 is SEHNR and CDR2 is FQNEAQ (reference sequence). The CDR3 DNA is TGTGCCAGCAGCTTAGTCCCCGACAGGGTTGATAGTGAGCAGTTCTTC. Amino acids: CASSLVPDRVDSEQFF.